This TCR beta chain was sequenced for a study of somatic mutations in cytotoxic T cells in rheumatoid arthritis. Study-wide context: Patient blood (about 28 ml EDTA) was taken immediately after diagnosis and before treatment. General study results and limits: A single CD8+ clone exceeded 20% of CD8+ cells in 8 of 65 patients. Rheumatoid arthritis patients were compared with age-matched healthy controls, and their CD8+ T-cell clonality did not differ significantly.

Authors' analysis steps: Matching between patient CD8+ clones larger than 1% and published virus-specific TCRB sequences was rare. Clones were sequenced by immunoSEQ multiplex PCR, and TCRdb holds only the in-frame ones, with some missing. The V and J calls and clone size were taken over from that table, and D and trimming were inferred from the DNA. The sample shows tens of thousands of clones, just under 80% of them seen only once. As to this clone: Its antigen is still unknown.

The CDR3 runs to 15 residues. J lost 1 base, V lost 3 bases, and 4 bases had no gene match. Per germline, CDR1 LNHDA and CDR2 SQIVND (reference sequence). The sequence came from an adult with rheumatoid arthritis. Material for sequencing was CD8+ T cells sorted from blood. This sequence joins TRBV19 and TRBJ2-3; 7 positions match TRBD2. The CDR3 is CASSMWRERTDTQYF. The DNA for the CDR3 is TGTGCCAGTAGTATGTGGCGGGAGCGCACAGATACGCAGTATTTT.